This T cell receptor (beta chain) was profiled in a study of blood T cell repertoires in COVID-19. From germline, CDR1 is SGHVS and CDR2 FNYEAQ. V shed 3 bases and J shed 5 bases, with 14 bases lying between them. The length of the CDR3 is 14 residues. Generated by immunoSEQ multiplex PCR, the TCRdb table keeps only in-frame clones and is missing some. The sample has fewer than 200,000 clones; 79% are singletons. The TCR sequence derives from a woman in her sixties or seventies with COVID-19, enrolled during active disease. This chain connects TRBV7-6 to TRBJ2-7, with D perhaps TRBD2 (6 bases). Sequencing was carried out using peripheral blood. CDR3 coding DNA: TGTGCCAGCAGCTTGGCCGGAGGGAGCCACGAGCAGTACTTC. It translates to CASSLAGGSHEQYF.